The present T cell receptor (beta chain) was sequenced within a study of cytomegalovirus exposure and HLA in healthy donors. Study details: The 110 or so validation repertoires were produced on the same platform as the 700 or so repertoires of the first cohort. This was reported in a later analysis.

Sequencing was performed with immunoSEQ multiplex PCR; in TCRdb, only in-frame clones are kept and a portion is missing. The sample carries hundreds of thousands of clones, 86% recorded once. V was clipped by 5 bases and J by 5 bases, with 10 bases between them. In germline, CDR1 is KGHSH, CDR2 LQKENI. The CDR3 runs to 13 residues. Study conclusions and caveats: One later analysis, an examination of the 120 validation repertoires, found that first-cohort TCR clusters tended to co-occur in them. Usually a TCR sequence was rare, but some public TCRs were found in many donors. The listing of 150 to 200 TCR beta chains classed them as cytomegalovirus-associated.

This clone was seen a single time. Antigen specificity is unknown. The chain couples TRBV18 to TRBJ2-1; maybe TRBD2 (6 bases). This clonotype originated in a woman aged 18-29 years in good health and CMV-seronegative. What was sequenced was PBMCs. CDR3 sequence (DNA): TGTGCCAGCTCAACGGGACTCAACAATGAGCAGTTCTTC. This codes for CASSTGLNNEQFF.